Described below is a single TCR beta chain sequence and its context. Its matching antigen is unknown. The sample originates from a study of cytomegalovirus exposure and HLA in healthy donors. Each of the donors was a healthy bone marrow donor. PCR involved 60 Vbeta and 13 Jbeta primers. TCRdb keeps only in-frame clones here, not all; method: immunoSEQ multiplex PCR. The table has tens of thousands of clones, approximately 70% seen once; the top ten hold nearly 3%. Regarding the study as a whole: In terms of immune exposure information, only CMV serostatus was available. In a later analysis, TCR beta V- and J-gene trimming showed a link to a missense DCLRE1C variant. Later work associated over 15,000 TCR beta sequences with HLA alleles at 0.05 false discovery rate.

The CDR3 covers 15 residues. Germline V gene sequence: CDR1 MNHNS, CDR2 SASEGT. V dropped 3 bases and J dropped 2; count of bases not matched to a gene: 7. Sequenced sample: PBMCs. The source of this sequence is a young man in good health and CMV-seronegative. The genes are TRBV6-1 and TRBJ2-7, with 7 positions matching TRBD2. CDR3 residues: CASSEYSGGTYEQYF. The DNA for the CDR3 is TGTGCCAGCAGTGAGTATTCGGGGGGTACCTACGAGCAGTACTTC.